The source of this T cell receptor beta chain is a study of cytomegalovirus exposure and HLA in healthy donors. The germline V gene encodes CDR1 MDHEN and CDR2 SYDVKM. CDR3 length: 17 residues. V lost 3 bases and J lost 6; bases outside the gene matches: 11. The PCR had 60 Vbeta and 13 Jbeta primers. Profiled with immunoSEQ multiplex PCR; TCRdb holds only in-frame clones, not every one. The sample lists about 120,000 clones, approximately 87% seen once, with 15% to 25% in the top ten. Participants comprised healthy donors of bone marrow. Sample: PBMCs. The chain couples TRBV28 to TRBJ2-1; 10 nucleotides align to TRBD1. The clonotype originates from a young man in good health and CMV-seropositive. CDR3 nucleotide sequence: TGTGCCAGCAGTTTTTGGGGAACCGGGACAGGGGTCAATGAGCAGTTCTTC. Translation: CASSFWGTGTGVNEQFF. Based on the CDR3 plus reference TRBV28 and TRBJ2-1, the full variable domain is DVKVTQSSRYLVKRTGEKVFLECVQDMDHENMFWYRQDPGLGLRLIYFSYDVKMKEKGDIPEGYSVSREKKERFSLILESASTNQTSMYLCASSFWGTGTGVNEQFFGPGTRLTVL.